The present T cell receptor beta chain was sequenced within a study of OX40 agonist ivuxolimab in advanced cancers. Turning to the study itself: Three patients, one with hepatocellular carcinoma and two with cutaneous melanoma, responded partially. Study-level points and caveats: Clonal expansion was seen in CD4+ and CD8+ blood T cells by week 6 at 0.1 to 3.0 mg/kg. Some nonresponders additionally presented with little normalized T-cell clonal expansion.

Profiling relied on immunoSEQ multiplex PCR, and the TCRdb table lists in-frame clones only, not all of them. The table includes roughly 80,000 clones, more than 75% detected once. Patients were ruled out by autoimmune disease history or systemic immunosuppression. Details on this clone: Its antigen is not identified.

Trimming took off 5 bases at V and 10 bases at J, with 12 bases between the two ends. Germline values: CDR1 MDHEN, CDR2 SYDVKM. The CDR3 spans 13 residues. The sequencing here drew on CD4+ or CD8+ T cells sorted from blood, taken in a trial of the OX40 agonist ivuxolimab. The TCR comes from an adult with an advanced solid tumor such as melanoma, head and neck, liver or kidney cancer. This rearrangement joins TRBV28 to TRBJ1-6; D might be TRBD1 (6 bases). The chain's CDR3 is CASSPGQRSPLHF. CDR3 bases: TGTGCCAGCAGTCCCGGACAGCGGTCACCCCTCCACTTT.